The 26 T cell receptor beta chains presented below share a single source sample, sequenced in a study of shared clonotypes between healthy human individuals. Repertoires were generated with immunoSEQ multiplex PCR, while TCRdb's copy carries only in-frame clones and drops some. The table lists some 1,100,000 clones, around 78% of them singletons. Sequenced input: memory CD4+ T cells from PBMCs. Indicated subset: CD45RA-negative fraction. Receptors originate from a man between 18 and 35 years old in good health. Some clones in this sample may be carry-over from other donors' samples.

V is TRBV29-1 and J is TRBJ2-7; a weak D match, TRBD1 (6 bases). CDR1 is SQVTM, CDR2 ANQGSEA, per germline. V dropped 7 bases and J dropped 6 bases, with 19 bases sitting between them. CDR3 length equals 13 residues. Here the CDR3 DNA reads TGCAGCGCCGATACAGGGATCATCGGCGAGCAGTACTTC. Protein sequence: CSADTGIIGEQYF.

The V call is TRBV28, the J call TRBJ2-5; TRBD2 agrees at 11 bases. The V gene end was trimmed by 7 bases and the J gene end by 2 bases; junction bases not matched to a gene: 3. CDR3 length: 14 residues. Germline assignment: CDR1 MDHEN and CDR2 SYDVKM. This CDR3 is CASILAGGQETQYF. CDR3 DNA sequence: TGTGCCAGCATATTAGCGGGAGGGCAAGAGACCCAGTACTTC.

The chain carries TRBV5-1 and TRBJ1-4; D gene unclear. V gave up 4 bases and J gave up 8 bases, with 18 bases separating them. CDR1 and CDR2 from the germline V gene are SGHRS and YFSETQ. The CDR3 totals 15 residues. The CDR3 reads CASSPGGRREEKLFF. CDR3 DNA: TGCGCCAGCAGCCCAGGTGGCAGGCGGGAAGAAAAACTGTTTTTT.

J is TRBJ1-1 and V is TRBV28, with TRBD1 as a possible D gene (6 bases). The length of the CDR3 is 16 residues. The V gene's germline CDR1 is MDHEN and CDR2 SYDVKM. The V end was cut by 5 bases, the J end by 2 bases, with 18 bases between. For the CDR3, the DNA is TGTGCCAGCAGTCCGGGTGTGTGGGGGCGAAACACTGAAGCTTTCTTT. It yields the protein CASSPGVWGRNTEAFF.

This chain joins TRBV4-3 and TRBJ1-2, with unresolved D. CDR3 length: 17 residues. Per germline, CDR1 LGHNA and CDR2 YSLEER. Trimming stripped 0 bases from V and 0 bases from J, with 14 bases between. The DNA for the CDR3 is TGCGCCAGCAGCCAAGATAGAAGGGAGGGAGCTAACTATGGCTACACCTTC. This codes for CASSQDRREGANYGYTF.

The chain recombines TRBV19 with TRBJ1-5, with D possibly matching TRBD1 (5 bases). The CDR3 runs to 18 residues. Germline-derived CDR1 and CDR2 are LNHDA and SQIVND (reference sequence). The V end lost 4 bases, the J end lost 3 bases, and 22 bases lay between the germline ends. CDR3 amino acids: CASSTSLKGGAFNQPQHF. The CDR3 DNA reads TGTGCCAGTAGTACCTCCCTGAAGGGAGGGGCCTTCAATCAGCCCCAGCATTTT.

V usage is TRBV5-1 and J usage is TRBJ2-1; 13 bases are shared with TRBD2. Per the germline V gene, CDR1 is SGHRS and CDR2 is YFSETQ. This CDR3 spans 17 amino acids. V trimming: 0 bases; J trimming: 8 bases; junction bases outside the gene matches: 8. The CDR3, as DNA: TGCGCCAGCAGCTTGGCTCCCGGGACTAGCGGGATCTATGAGCAGTTCTTC. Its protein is CASSLAPGTSGIYEQFF.

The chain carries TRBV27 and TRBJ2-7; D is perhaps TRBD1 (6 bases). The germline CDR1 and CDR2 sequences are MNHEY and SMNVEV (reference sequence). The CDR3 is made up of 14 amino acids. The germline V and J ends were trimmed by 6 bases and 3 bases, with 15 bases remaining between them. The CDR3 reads CASREQGRGYEQYF. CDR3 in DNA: TGTGCCAGCAGGGAACAGGGTAGAGGCTACGAGCAGTACTTC.

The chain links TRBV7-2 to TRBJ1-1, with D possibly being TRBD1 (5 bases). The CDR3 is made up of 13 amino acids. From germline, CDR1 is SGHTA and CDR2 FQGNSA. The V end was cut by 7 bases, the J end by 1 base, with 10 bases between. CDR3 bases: TGTGCCAGCAAGAGACAGAGGAACACTGAAGCTTTCTTT. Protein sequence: CASKRQRNTEAFF.

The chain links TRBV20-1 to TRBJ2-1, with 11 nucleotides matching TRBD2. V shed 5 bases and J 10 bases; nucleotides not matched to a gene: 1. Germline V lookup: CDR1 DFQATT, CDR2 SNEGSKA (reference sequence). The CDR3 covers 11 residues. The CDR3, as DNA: TGCAGTGCTTCTAGCGGGAGGGAGCAGTTCTTC. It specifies CSASSGREQFF.

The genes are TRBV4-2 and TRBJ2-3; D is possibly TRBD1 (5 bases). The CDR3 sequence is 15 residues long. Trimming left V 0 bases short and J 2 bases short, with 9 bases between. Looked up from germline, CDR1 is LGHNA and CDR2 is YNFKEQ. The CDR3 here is CASSQDKGITDTQYF. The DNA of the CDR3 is TGTGCCAGCAGCCAAGATAAGGGGATCACAGATACGCAGTATTTT.

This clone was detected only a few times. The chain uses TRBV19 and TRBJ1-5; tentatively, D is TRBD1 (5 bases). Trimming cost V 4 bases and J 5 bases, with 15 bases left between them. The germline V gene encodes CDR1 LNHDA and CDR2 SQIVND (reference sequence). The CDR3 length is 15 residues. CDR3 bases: TGTGCCAGTAGTAAGGGGCAGGCGACCCATCAGCCCCAGCATTTT. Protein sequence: CASSKGQATHQPQHF.

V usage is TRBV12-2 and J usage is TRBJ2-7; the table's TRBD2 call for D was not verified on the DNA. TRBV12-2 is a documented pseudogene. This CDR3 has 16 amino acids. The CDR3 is CASRLAPRAGGTEQYF. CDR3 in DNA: TGTGCAAGTCGCCTCGCCCCCCGGGCGGGAGGAACCGAGCAGTACTTC.

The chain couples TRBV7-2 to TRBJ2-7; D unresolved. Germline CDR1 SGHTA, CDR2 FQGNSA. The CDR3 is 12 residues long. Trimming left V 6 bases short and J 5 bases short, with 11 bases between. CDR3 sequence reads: CASSEKGNEQYF. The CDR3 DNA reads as TGTGCCAGCAGTGAAAAGGGTAACGAGCAGTACTTC.

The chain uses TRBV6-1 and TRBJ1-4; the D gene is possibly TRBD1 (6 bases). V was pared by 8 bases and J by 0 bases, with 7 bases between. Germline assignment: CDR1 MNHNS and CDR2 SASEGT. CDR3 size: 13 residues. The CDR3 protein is CASQGTTNEKLFF. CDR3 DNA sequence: TGTGCCAGCCAGGGGACAACTAATGAAAAACTGTTTTTT.

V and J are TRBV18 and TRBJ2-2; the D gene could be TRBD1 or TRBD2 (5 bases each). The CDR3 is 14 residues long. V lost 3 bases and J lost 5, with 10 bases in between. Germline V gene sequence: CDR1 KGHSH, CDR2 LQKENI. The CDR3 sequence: CASSPRDGTGELFF. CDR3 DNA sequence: TGTGCCAGCTCACCCCGGGACGGGACCGGGGAGCTGTTTTTT.

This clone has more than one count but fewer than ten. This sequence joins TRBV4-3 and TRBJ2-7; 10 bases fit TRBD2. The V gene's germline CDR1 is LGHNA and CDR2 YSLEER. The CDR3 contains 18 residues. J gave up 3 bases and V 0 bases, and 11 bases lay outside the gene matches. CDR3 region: CASSQDRIAGGTNYEQYF. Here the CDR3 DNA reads TGCGCCAGCAGCCAAGACCGCATAGCGGGAGGTACCAACTACGAGCAGTACTTC.

CDR3 DNA sequence: TGTGCCAGCTCACTGCACGTTGGAGACTACATGAACACTGAAGCTTTCTTT. This translates into CASSLHVGDYMNTEAFF. This chain links TRBV18 with TRBJ1-1; D is unresolved. Germline CDR1 KGHSH, CDR2 LQKENI. Trimming left V 4 bases short and J 0 bases short, with 18 bases between. This CDR3 spans 17 amino acids.

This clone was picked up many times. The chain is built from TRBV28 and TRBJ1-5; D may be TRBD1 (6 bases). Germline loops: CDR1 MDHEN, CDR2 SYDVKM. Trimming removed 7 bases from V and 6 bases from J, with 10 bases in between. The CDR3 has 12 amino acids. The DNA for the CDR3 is TGTGCCAGCAAACAGGGAGCTCAGCCCCAGCATTTT. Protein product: CASKQGAQPQHF.

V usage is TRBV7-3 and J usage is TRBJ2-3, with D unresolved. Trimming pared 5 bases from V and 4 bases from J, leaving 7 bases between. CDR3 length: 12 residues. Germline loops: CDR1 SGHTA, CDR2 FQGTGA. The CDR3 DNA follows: TGTGCCAGCAGCGCTAATGCAGATACGCAGTATTTT. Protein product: CASSANADTQYF.

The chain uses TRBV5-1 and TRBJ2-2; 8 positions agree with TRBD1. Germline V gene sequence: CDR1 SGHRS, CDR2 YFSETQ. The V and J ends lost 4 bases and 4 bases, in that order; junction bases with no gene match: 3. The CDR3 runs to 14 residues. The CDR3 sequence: CASSLTGATGELFF. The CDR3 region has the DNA TGCGCCAGCAGCCTGACAGGGGCCACCGGGGAGCTGTTTTTT.

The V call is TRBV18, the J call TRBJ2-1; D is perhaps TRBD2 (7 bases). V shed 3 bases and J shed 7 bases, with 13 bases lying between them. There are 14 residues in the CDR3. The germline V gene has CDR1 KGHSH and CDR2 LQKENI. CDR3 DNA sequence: TGTGCCAGCTCACCCGGGGCGGGGGCAAATGAGCAGTTCTTC. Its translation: CASSPGAGANEQFF.

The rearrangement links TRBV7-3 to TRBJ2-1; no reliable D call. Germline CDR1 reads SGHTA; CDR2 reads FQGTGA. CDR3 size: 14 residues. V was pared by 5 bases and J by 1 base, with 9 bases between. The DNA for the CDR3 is TGTGCCAGCAGCCCCCGGTATTCCTACAATGAGCAGTTCTTC. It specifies CASSPRYSYNEQFF. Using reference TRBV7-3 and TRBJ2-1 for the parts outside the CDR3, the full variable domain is GAGVSQTPSNKVTEKGKYVELRCDPISGHTALYWYRQSLGQGPEFLIYFQGTGAADDSGLPNDRFFAVRPEGSVSTLKIQRTERGDSAVYLCASSPRYSYNEQFFGPGTRLTVL.

CDR3 region: CASSQTGMWAFF. For the CDR3, the DNA is TGTGCCAGCAGTCAAACAGGGATGTGGGCTTTCTTT. V and J are TRBV28 and TRBJ1-1; weak D call: TRBD1 (6 bases). This CDR3 is built from 12 residues. V dropped 5 bases and J dropped 11 bases, with 15 bases sitting between them. Germline CDR1 and CDR2: MDHEN and SYDVKM.

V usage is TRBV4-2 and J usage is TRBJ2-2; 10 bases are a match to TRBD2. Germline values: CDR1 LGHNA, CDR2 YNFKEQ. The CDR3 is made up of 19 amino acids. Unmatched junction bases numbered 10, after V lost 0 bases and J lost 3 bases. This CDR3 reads CASSQDILAGERDTGELFF. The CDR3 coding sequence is TGTGCCAGCAGCCAAGATATCCTAGCGGGAGAGAGGGACACCGGGGAGCTGTTTTTT.

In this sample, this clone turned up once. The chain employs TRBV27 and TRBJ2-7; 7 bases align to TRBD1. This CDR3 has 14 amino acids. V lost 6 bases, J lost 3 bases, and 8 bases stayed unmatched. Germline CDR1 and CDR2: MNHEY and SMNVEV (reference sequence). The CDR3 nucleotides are TGTGCCAGCAGCTCGACAGGGCTCTACTACGAGCAGTACTTC. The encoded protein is CASSSTGLYYEQYF.